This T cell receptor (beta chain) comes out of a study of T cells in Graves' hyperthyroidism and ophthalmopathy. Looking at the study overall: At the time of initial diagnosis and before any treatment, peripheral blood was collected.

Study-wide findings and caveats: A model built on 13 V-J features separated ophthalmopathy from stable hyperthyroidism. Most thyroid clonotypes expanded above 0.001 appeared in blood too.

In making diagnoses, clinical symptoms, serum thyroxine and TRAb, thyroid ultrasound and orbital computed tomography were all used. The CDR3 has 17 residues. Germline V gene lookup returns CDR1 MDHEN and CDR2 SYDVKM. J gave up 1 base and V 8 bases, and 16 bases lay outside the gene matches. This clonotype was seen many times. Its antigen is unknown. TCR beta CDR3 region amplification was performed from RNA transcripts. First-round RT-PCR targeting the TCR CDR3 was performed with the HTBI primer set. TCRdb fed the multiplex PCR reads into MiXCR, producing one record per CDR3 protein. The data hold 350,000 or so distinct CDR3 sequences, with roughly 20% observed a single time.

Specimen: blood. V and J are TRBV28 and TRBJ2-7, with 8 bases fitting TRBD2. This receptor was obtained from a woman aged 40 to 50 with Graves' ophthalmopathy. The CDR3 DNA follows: TGTGCCAGCTCCCGTATTCCTGGCGGGAGGCCATCCTACGAGCAGTACTTC. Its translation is CASSRIPGGRPSYEQYF.